These 8 T cell receptor beta chains share one sample of origin, sequenced in a study of control samples from healthy donors and cancer patients. TCRdb's table, derived via immunoSEQ multiplex PCR, lists solely in-frame clones and lacks some. The data show under 150,000 clones, with approximately 86% seen just once and about 9% held by the top ten. Source material: blood. The receptor source for this set is a woman aged 25-40 years in good health.

The V and J genes are TRBV11-2 and TRBJ1-1; tentative D call: TRBD1 (5 bases). The germline V and J ends were trimmed by 3 bases and 12 bases, with 14 bases remaining between them. Germline assignment: CDR1 SGHAT and CDR2 FQNNGV. The CDR3 has 12 amino acids. Here the CDR3 reads CASSFSGGATFF. The CDR3 bases are TGTGCCAGCAGCTTTTCGGGTGGGGCGACTTTCTTT. Combining the CDR3 with reference TRBV11-2 and TRBJ1-1 gives the whole variable domain EAGVAQSPRYKIIEKRQSVAFWCNPISGHATLYWYQQILGQGPKLLIQFQNNGVVDDSQLPKDRFSAERLKGVDSTLKIQPAKLEDSAVYLCASSFSGGATFFGQGTRLTVV.

On this clone: This sample includes further DNA sequences coding for the same CDR3. The chain carries TRBV5-6 and TRBJ1-3; no definite D call. Deletions cut 0 bases from V and 0 bases from J, with 10 bases between. This CDR3 comprises 16 residues. The germline CDR1 and CDR2 sequences are SGHDT and YYEEEE. The CDR3 region is CASSLASRGSGNTIYF. For the CDR3, the DNA is TGTGCCAGCAGCTTGGCCTCCCGGGGCTCTGGAAACACCATATATTTT.

V and J are TRBV28 and TRBJ2-2, with TRBD2 matching 10 bases. The CDR3 runs 17 residues. The germline gives CDR1 MDHEN, CDR2 SYDVKM. V lost 3 bases, J lost 1 base, and 5 bases stayed unmatched. The CDR3 bases are TGTGCCAGCAGTTTGTTCTCTAGCGGGGGGAACACCGGGGAGCTGTTTTTT. It is translated as CASSLFSSGGNTGELFF.

This chain links TRBV25-1 with TRBJ2-7; 12 bases are shared with TRBD1. J lost 0 bases, V lost 5 bases, and 5 bases had no gene match. This CDR3 comprises 16 residues. Germline CDR1 is MGHDK and CDR2 is SYGVNS. CDR3 DNA sequence: TGTGCCAGCAGTCCCGAGGGACAGGGGGCCTCCTACGAGCAGTACTTC. As protein: CASSPEGQGASYEQYF.

This chain connects TRBV6-6 to TRBJ1-2, with TRBD1 as a possible D gene (5 bases). Deletions cut 6 bases from V and 1 base from J, with 15 bases between. The CDR3 is made up of 15 amino acids. Germline lookup yields CDR1 MNHNY and CDR2 SVGAGI (reference sequence). Here the CDR3 reads CASSPSGGLNYGYTF. The CDR3 DNA sequence: TGTGCCAGCAGCCCCAGCGGGGGACTTAACTATGGCTACACCTTC.

A note on this clone: Other DNA sequences in the sample encode the same CDR3. This rearrangement joins TRBV11-2 to TRBJ2-7; possibly TRBD1 for D (6 bases). Trimming cost V 3 bases and J 3 bases, with 9 bases left between them. The CDR3 covers 13 residues. Germline CDR1 is SGHAT and CDR2 is FQNNGV. CDR3 coding DNA: TGTGCCAGCAGCTTCGGACAGAACTACGAGCAGTACTTC. Its protein product is CASSFGQNYEQYF.

The CDR3 sequence is CASSRVSNTEAFF. The DNA for the CDR3 is TGTGCCAGCAGCCGTGTCAGCAACACTGAAGCTTTCTTT. The chain carries TRBV5-6 and TRBJ1-1, with D unclear. Deletions cut 4 bases from V and 2 bases from J, with 9 bases between. The CDR3 has 13 amino acids. Germline V gives CDR1 SGHDT, CDR2 YYEEEE.

The V gene is TRBV6-2 or TRBV6-3, the J gene TRBJ2-2; TRBD1 matches 9 bases. CDR1 is MNHEY and CDR2 is SVGEGT in the germline V gene. The V gene end was trimmed by 5 bases and the J gene end by 7 bases; junction bases not matched to a gene: 11. The CDR3 extends over 16 amino acids. The CDR3 DNA sequence: TGTGCCAGCAGTAACGCCGGGACAGGGTTGGTCGGGGAGCTGTTTTTT. It specifies CASSNAGTGLVGELFF.